This T cell receptor beta chain was captured in a study of cytomegalovirus exposure and HLA in healthy donors. Looking at the study overall: Among about 179 million T cells, an earlier analysis found roughly 120 million unique TCR beta sequences.

The PCR used 60 Vbeta and 13 Jbeta primers. Profiled with immunoSEQ multiplex PCR; TCRdb holds only in-frame clones, not every one. The sample has 210,000 or so clones, 75% to 90% seen once. Germline assignment: CDR1 SGDLS and CDR2 YYNGEE. V lost 4 bases, J lost 7 bases, and 7 bases stayed unmatched. The CDR3 has 14 residues. This clone showed up just a few times. The sequenced sample was PBMCs. The clonotype was recovered from a boy under 10 years old in good health and CMV-seronegative. V usage is TRBV9 and J usage is TRBJ1-2; 10 bases align to TRBD1. CDR3 region: CASSTQTGGRGYTF. The CDR3, as DNA: TGTGCCAGCAGCACTCAGACAGGGGGCCGTGGCTACACCTTC.